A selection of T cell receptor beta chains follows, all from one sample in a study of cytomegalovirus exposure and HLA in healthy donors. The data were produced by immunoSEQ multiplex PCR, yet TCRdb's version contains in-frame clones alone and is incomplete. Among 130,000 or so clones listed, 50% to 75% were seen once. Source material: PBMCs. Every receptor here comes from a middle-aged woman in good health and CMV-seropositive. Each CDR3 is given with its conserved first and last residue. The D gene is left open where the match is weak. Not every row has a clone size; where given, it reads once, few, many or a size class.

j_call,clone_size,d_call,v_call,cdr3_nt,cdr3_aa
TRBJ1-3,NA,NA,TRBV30,TGTGCCTGGAGCTCCGGGTCCCCTGGAAACACCATATATTTT,CAWSSGSPGNTIYF
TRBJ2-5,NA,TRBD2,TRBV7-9,TGTGCCAGCAGCTTAGCTAGCACTAGCGGGAAAGAGACCCAGTACTTC,CASSLASTSGKETQYF
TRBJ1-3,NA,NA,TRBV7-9,TGTGCCAGCGGTGTGAGGAGGAGCTCTGGAAACACCATATATTTT,CASGVRRSSGNTIYF
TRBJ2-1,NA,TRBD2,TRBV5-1,TGCGCCAGCAGCTCCAGATCGACTAGCATATACAATGAGCAGTTCTTC,CASSSRSTSIYNEQFF
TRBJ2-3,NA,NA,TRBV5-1,TGCGCCAGCAGCTTGGACCCGACTCGCACAGATACGCAGTATTTT,CASSLDPTRTDTQYF
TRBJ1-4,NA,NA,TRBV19,TGTGCCAGTACAACATTTACGAATGAAAAACTGTTTTTT,CASTTFTNEKLFF
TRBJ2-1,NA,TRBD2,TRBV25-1,TGTGCCAGTGGACTAGCGCCCTACAATGAGCAGTTCTTC,CASGLAPYNEQFF
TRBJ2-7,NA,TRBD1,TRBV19,TGTGCCAGTAGTATAGACGGACAGGGCGAATACGAGCAGTACTTC,CASSIDGQGEYEQYF
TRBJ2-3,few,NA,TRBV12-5,TGTGCTAGTGGTTTGGACGAGGCGGATACGCAGTATTTT,CASGLDEADTQYF
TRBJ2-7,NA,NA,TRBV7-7,TGTGCTAGCAGCCCCCGTTTTGGGGCCCACGAGCAGTACTTC,CASSPRFGAHEQYF
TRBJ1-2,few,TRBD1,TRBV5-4,TGTGCCAGCAGCTTGGATTACGGACAGGGGAACGGCTACACCTTC,CASSLDYGQGNGYTF
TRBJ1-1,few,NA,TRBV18,TGTGCCAGCTCACCAAAGGTTGAGGCCACTGAAGCTTTCTTT,CASSPKVEATEAFF
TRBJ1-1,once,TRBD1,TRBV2,TGTGCCAGCAAGCGGACAGGGGGCACTGAAGCTTTCTTT,CASKRTGGTEAFF
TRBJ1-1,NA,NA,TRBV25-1,TGTGCCAGCAGTGAATACGGGGGGGCGCAGAACACTGAAGCTTTCTTT,CASSEYGGAQNTEAFF
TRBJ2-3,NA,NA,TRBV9,TGTGCCAGCAGCGTCGGACTTTCAGATACGCAGTATTTT,CASSVGLSDTQYF
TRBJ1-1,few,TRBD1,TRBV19,TGTGCCAGTAGTAATCAGGGGGCCGGTGCTTTCTTT,CASSNQGAGAFF
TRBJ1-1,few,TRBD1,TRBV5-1,TGCGCCAGCAGCCGCCTACAGGGGTCGGGGACTGAAGCTTTCTTT,CASSRLQGSGTEAFF
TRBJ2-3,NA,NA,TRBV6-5,TGTGCCAGCAGCCAGGGGGGCCCCACAGATACGCAGTATTTT,CASSQGGPTDTQYF
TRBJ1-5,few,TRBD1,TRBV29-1,TGCAGCGCCACAGGGGGCTGGAATCAGCCCCAGCATTTT,CSATGGWNQPQHF
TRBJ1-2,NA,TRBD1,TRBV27,TGTGCCAGCACCCTCACAGGGGGCGCGTATATGGGTGGCTACACCTTC,CASTLTGGAYMGGYTF
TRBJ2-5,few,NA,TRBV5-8,TGTGCCAGCAGCTTGTCAGGGGCCGAAGAGACCCAGTACTTC,CASSLSGAEETQYF
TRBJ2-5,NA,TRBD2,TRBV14,TGTGCCAGCAGCCAAGGGACTAGCGGGGGAGAGACCCAGTACTTC,CASSQGTSGGETQYF
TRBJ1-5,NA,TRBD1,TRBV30,TGTGCCTGGAGTACGACAGGGGCCAATCAGCCCCAGCATTTT,CAWSTTGANQPQHF
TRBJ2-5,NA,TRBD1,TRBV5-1,TGCGCCAGCAGCTTACAGGGGAGTTATTCGGAGACCCAGTACTTC,CASSLQGSYSETQYF
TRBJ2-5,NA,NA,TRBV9,TGTGCCAGCAGCGTAGTTAACTGGGAGACCCAGTACTTC,CASSVVNWETQYF
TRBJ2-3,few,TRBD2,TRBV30,TGTGCCTCAAATGGAGCTAGCGGGGGGCCTAATACGCAGTATTTT,CASNGASGGPNTQYF
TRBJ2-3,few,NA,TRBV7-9,TGTGCCAGCAGCTTAGACAGGGGCACAGATACGCAGTATTTT,CASSLDRGTDTQYF
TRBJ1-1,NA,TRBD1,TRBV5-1,TGCGCCAGCAGTACAGGGGTTATTACTTCTACTGAAGCTTTCTTT,CASSTGVITSTEAFF
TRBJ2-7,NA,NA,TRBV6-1,TGTGCCAGCAAGGGGGTTTACGAGCAGTACTTC,CASKGVYEQYF
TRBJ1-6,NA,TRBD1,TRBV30,TGTGCCTGGAGCGCAGGACAGGTCTATAATTCACCCCTCCACTTT,CAWSAGQVYNSPLHF
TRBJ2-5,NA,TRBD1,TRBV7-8,TGTGCCAGCAGCTGGGACAGGGGGCGAAAGACCCAGTACTTC,CASSWDRGRKTQYF
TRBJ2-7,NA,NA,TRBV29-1,TGCAGCGTTGAAGATCTTATCCAGGACGAGCAGTACTTC,CSVEDLIQDEQYF
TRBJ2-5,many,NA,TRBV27,TGTGCCAGCAGGAGGGAAAACCAAGAGACCCAGTACTTC,CASRRENQETQYF
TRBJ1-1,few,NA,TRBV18,TGTGCCAGCTCACCACCTAATACGGGAGAGGGAAACACTGAAGCTTTCTTT,CASSPPNTGEGNTEAFF
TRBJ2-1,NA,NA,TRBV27,TGTGCCAGCAGTTCAGTGTCCTACAATGAGCAGTTCTTC,CASSSVSYNEQFF
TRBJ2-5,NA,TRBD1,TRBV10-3,TGTGCCATCAGTGCCTTTAGGGACAGGGGGCGCGGGGAGCAAATGCCCCAGTACTTC,CAISAFRDRGRGEQMPQYF
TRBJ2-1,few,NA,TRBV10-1,TGCGCCAGCAGTTTAAACAGGTACAATGAGCAGTTCTTC,CASSLNRYNEQFF
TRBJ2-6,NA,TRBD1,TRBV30,TGTGCCTGGACAGGGGGATCTGGGGCCAACGTCCTGACTTTC,CAWTGGSGANVLTF
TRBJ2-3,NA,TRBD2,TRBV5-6,TGTGCCAGCAGCTTATTAAGCGGGAGGGCCTCCGAAGATACGCAGTATTTT,CASSLLSGRASEDTQYF
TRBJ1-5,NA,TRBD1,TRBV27,TGTGCCAGCAGCCCTGCCCCGGGACAGTCGTACCCGCCCCAGCATTTT,CASSPAPGQSYPPQHF
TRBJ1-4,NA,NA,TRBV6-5,TGTGCCAGCAGTTCACAGGAGTGGGCTAATGAAAAACTGTTTTTT,CASSSQEWANEKLFF
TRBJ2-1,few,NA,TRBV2,TGTGCCAGCAGTGAAGATTGGCAGGGCCAATATGAGCAGTTCTTC,CASSEDWQGQYEQFF
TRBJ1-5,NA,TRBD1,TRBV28,TGTGCCAGCAGTTCCCCGACAGGGCGAATGGGCAATCAGCCCCAGCATTTT,CASSSPTGRMGNQPQHF
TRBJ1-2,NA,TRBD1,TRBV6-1,TGTGCCAGCAGTGAAAGGGGGACAGCCTATGGCTACACCTTC,CASSERGTAYGYTF
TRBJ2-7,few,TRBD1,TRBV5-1,TGCGCCAGCAGCACGGGGACAGGGTACGAGCAGTACTTC,CASSTGTGYEQYF
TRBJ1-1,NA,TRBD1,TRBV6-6,TGTGCCAGCAGCCCGGAACAGGGGGCAGAGACTGAAGCTTTCTTT,CASSPEQGAETEAFF
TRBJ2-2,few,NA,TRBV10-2,TGCGCCAGTTTACGACAGGTCGAAGGCGGGGAGCTGTTTTTT,CASLRQVEGGELFF
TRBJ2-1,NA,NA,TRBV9,TGTGCCAGCAGCGCCCGACAGGTTTCTAACAATGAGCAGTTCTTC,CASSARQVSNNEQFF
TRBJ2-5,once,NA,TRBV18,TGTGCCAGCTCCCAGAACAGTTTTCAAGAGACCCAGTACTTC,CASSQNSFQETQYF
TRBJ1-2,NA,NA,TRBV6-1,TGTGCCAGCAGTGACCTCAGGGTAACGTTGGATGGCTACACCTTC,CASSDLRVTLDGYTF
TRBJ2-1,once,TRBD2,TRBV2,TGTGCCAGCAGCGATTTAGCGGGGGGGATCAATGAGCAGTTCTTC,CASSDLAGGINEQFF
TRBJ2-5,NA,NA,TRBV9,TGTGCCAGCAGCGGTGGACAGCCAAGAGAGACCCAGTACTTC,CASSGGQPRETQYF
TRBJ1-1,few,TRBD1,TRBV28,TGTGCCAGCAGTGGGACAGCACACATGAACACTGAAGCTTTCTTT,CASSGTAHMNTEAFF
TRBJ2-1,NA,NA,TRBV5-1,TGCGCCAGCAGCTTGTACAGCTCCTACAATGAGCAGTTCTTC,CASSLYSSYNEQFF
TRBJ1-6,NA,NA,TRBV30,TGTGCCTTAGGCCCTACAGATAATTCACCCCTCCACTTT,CALGPTDNSPLHF
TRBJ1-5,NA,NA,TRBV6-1,TGTGCCAGCAGTGAAGGTGGGAGAGATCAGCCCCAGCATTTT,CASSEGGRDQPQHF
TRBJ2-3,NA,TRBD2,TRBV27,TGTGCCAGCAGTTTAGCGGGAGCCCCCACAGATACGCAGTATTTT,CASSLAGAPTDTQYF
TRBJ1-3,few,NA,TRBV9,TGTGCCAGCAGCGTAGACTCCTACTCTGGAAACACCATATATTTT,CASSVDSYSGNTIYF
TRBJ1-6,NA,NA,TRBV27,TGTGCCAGCAGCCTATTTGGGCAGGGCGGCTATAATTCACCCCTCCACTTT,CASSLFGQGGYNSPLHF